This T cell receptor (beta chain) was obtained from a study of blood T cell repertoires in COVID-19. Assay used: immunoSEQ multiplex PCR; TCRdb lists only in-frame clones, some missing. The sample records some 350,000 clones, around 92% being singletons. Sequencing was carried out using peripheral blood. The source of this sequence is a woman in her twenties or thirties with COVID-19, enrolled during active disease.

The CDR3 spells CASSQSTGAYF. As DNA, the CDR3 is TGTGCCAGCAGCCAATCGACAGGGGCATACTTC. The genes are TRBV3-1 (or the pseudogene TRBV3-2) and TRBJ2-5; 8 nucleotides line up with TRBD1. The CDR3 length is 11 residues. V shed 2 bases, J shed 14 bases, and the junction held 4 bases outside the gene matches. Germline values: CDR1 LGHDT, CDR2 YNNKEL (reference sequence).